Shown below are 5 T cell receptor beta chains from a single sample sequenced in a study of CD8+CD57+ T cells in acquired aplastic anemia. Those patients picked for sequencing had displayed CD8+CD57+ cell expansion on flow cytometry. Genomic DNA provided the template from which TCR beta VDJ and CDR3 profiles were obtained. TCRdb itself ran the reads through MiXCR, one entry per CDR3 protein. The sample has a few hundred thousand distinct CDR3 sequences; around a third are singletons. The specimen sequenced was sorted CD4+, CD8+, or CD8+CD57+ T cells (not recorded which) from PBMCs. All receptors derive from a human donor with aplastic anemia.

V usage is TRBV5-6 and J usage is TRBJ1-3; no reliable D call. Germline CDR1 and CDR2: SGHDT and YYEEEE. CDR3 length: 15 amino acids. Trimming stripped 1 base from V and 0 bases from J, with 8 bases between. CDR3 nucleotides: TGTGCCAGCAGCTTGATATCCCACTCTGGAAACACCATATATTTT. Protein sequence: CASSLISHSGNTIYF.

For this clonotype: A read error may be the cause here, since a much bigger clone is one base away. This chain joins TRBV2 and TRBJ2-7, with D tentatively TRBD1 (6 bases). V lost 11 bases, J lost 0 bases, and 17 bases lay in between. Per the germline V gene, CDR1 is SNHLY and CDR2 is FYNNEI. The CDR3 contains 14 residues. CDR3 DNA: TGTGCCGGCTATTGGGGGCCCAGCTCCTACGAGCAGTACTTC. This translates into CAGYWGPSSYEQYF.

The chain employs TRBV9 and TRBJ1-2; TRBD1 matches at 7 bases. CDR1 and CDR2 (germline): SGDLS, YYNGEE. This CDR3 is built from 13 residues. J lost 8 bases, V lost 3 bases, and 7 bases had no gene match. CDR3 loop: CASSETTGAGYTF. The CDR3 nucleotides read TGTGCCAGCAGCGAGACTACAGGGGCCGGCTACACCTTC.

Notes on this clonotype: One end of the junction fails to match germline, which may point to a read error. The V gene is TRBV7-2, the J gene TRBJ2-3; D is perhaps TRBD1 (6 bases). Germline V gene lookup returns CDR1 SGHTA and CDR2 FQGNSA. CDR3 length: 13 amino acids. Here the CDR3 reads CASSPGTTGTQYF. CDR3 sequence (DNA): TGTGCCAGCAGCCCCGGGACGACAGGTACGCAGTATTTT.

This chain connects TRBV5-6 to TRBJ1-1; 7 bases line up with TRBD1. The CDR3 sequence is 15 residues long. CDR1 is SGHDT, CDR2 YYEEEE, per germline. The J segment lost 11 bases and the V segment lost 1 base, leaving 14 bases of the junction unmatched. This CDR3 is CASSLRRGPQVGAFF. CDR3 coding DNA: TGTGCCAGCAGCTTGAGGAGGGGGCCACAGGTGGGGGCTTTCTTT.